Below are 20 T cell receptor beta chains sequenced from a single sample in a study of blood T cell repertoires in COVID-19. Repertoires were generated with immunoSEQ multiplex PCR, while TCRdb's copy carries only in-frame clones and drops some. In the table there are 110,000 to 150,000 clones, about 90% of which are singletons. Sequencing used peripheral blood. The receptors stem from a woman aged 45-65 years with acute or convalescent COVID-19.

This clone occurred once. The chain recombines TRBV6-6 with TRBJ2-1; D uncertain. Trimming removed 5 bases from V and 0 bases from J, with 17 bases in between. CDR1 MNHNY and CDR2 SVGAGI come from the germline V gene (reference sequence). This CDR3 is 17 amino acids long. In DNA form, the CDR3 reads TGTGCCAGCAGTCCGACCGACACTCAGAGCTCCTACAATGAGCAGTTCTTC. This codes for CASSPTDTQSSYNEQFF.

The chain employs TRBV10-3 and TRBJ1-1, with D maybe TRBD1 (5 bases). The V gene's germline CDR1 is ENHRY and CDR2 SYGVKD. The CDR3 consists of 13 residues. Between the trimmed V and J ends, which lost 6 bases and 5 bases, there was a span of 13 bases. The CDR3 DNA is TGTGCCATCAGGGGGACCGGGGGGACTGAAGCTTTCTTT. This codes for CAIRGTGGTEAFF.

The rearrangement links TRBV27 to TRBJ2-1; the match to TRBD2 covers 10 bases. CDR1 is MNHEY, CDR2 SMNVEV, per germline (reference sequence). V gave up 2 bases and J gave up 8 bases; unmatched junction bases: 6. This CDR3 comprises 15 residues. CDR3 residues: CASSLPSGRFDEQFF. As DNA, the CDR3 is TGTGCCAGCAGTTTACCTAGCGGGAGATTCGATGAGCAGTTCTTC.

The chain is built from TRBV9 and TRBJ1-5, with 10 positions matching TRBD1. Losses at the gene ends were 4 bases for V and 5 bases for J; bases not matched to a gene: 6. This CDR3 contains 15 residues. Germline CDR1 SGDLS, CDR2 YYNGEE. The CDR3 nucleotides are TGTGCCAGCAGCACGACAGGGGGCGGGCATCAGCCCCAGCATTTT. Its protein product is CASSTTGGGHQPQHF. Complete variable domain (other parts from reference TRBV9 and TRBJ1-5): DSGVTQTPKHLITATGQRVTLRCSPRSGDLSVYWYQQSLDQGLQFLIQYYNGEERAKGNILERFSAQQFPDLHSELNLSSLELGDSALYFCASSTTGGGHQPQHFGDGTRLSIL.

The V call is TRBV5-1, the J call TRBJ1-5; TRBD1 might be the D (5 bases). V was pared by 3 bases and J by 3 bases, with 13 bases between. The CDR3 contains 15 residues. CDR1 SGHRS and CDR2 YFSETQ come from the germline V gene. CDR3: CASSSGPGVNQPQHF. CDR3 in DNA: TGCGCCAGCAGCTCGGGACCGGGAGTCAATCAGCCCCAGCATTTT. The full variable domain, with the rest looked up from reference TRBV5-1 and TRBJ1-5, is KAGVTQTPRYLIKTRGQQVTLSCSPISGHRSVSWYQQTPGQGLQFLFEYFSETQRNKGNFPGRFSGRQFSNSRSEMNVSTLELGDSALYLCASSSGPGVNQPQHFGDGTRLSIL.

V is TRBV11-1 and J is TRBJ2-3; no clear D gene. The CDR3 has 13 residues. V lost 3 bases to trimming and J lost 4 bases, with 8 bases between them. The germline V gene has CDR1 SGHAT and CDR2 FQDESV (reference sequence). For the CDR3, the DNA is TGTGCCAGCAGCTTCGCGCGTGCAGATACGCAGTATTTT. Amino acid sequence: CASSFARADTQYF.

The chain joins TRBV7-9 to TRBJ2-3; D gene uncertain. From germline, CDR1 is SEHNR and CDR2 FQNEAQ (reference sequence). The CDR3 is made up of 14 amino acids. V dropped 5 bases and J dropped 1 base, with 10 bases sitting between them. CDR3 region: CASSLQQGTDTQYF. CDR3 bases: TGTGCCAGCAGCCTGCAGCAGGGCACAGATACGCAGTATTTT.

The chain uses TRBV12-3 or TRBV12-4 and TRBJ2-1, with D hard to call. V lost 5 bases to trimming and J lost 3 bases, with 5 bases between them. The CDR3 has 12 amino acids. The CDR3 region is CASSRSYNEQFF. DNA for the CDR3: TGTGCCAGCAGTAGGAGCTACAATGAGCAGTTCTTC.

The rearrangement links TRBV5-6 to TRBJ2-7; TRBD1 might be the D (6 bases). Germline V CDR1 and CDR2: SGHDT, YYEEEE. V dropped 5 bases and J dropped 0 bases, with 12 bases sitting between them. The CDR3 contains 14 residues. CDR3 sequence (DNA): TGTGCCAGCAGAGTCGGGACAAGCTCCTACGAGCAGTACTTC. Its translation: CASRVGTSSYEQYF. The full variable domain, in which reference TRBV5-6 and TRBJ2-7 provide the parts outside the CDR3, is DAGVTQSPTHLIKTRGQQVTLRCSPKSGHDTVSWYQQALGQGPQFIFQYYEEEERQRGNFPDRFSGHQFPNYSSELNVNALLLGDSALYLCASRVGTSSYEQYFGPGTRLTVT.

The chain combines TRBV7-8 with TRBJ1-1; D is unresolved. Germline assignment: CDR1 SGHVS and CDR2 FQNEAQ. CDR3 size: 14 residues. V was trimmed by 2 bases and J by 3 bases, leaving 10 bases between them. The CDR3 region has the DNA TGTGCCAGCAGCTTAACGGAGCTTTACACTGAAGCTTTCTTT. Its translation is CASSLTELYTEAFF.

This clone has only one observation. J is TRBJ1-5 and V is TRBV2; TRBD1 matches 7 bases. Germline assignment: CDR1 SNHLY and CDR2 FYNNEI. The V gene end was trimmed by 7 bases and the J gene end by 0 bases; junction bases not matched to a gene: 12. This CDR3 spans 17 amino acids. CDR3 protein: CASTFGPTGVSNQPQHF. Written as DNA, the CDR3 is TGTGCCAGCACCTTTGGGCCCACAGGGGTTAGCAATCAGCCCCAGCATTTT.

The V call is TRBV5-4, the J call TRBJ2-7; TRBD2 aligns across 14 bases. Looked up from germline, CDR1 is SGHNT and CDR2 is YYREEE (reference sequence). The V segment lost 3 bases and the J segment 6 bases; nucleotides outside the gene matches: 14. The CDR3 covers 18 residues. CDR3 DNA sequence: TGTGCCAGCAGCTCGATTCCCCTGACTAGCGGGAGGGAGGTCGAGCAGTACTTC. This translates into CASSSIPLTSGREVEQYF.

The rearrangement joins TRBV14 to TRBJ2-2, with a weak D call TRBD2 (5 bases). Germline-derived CDR1 and CDR2 are SGHDN and FVKESK. Between the trimmed V and J ends, which lost 1 base and 9 bases, there was a span of 9 bases. There are 13 residues in the CDR3. The CDR3 coding sequence is TGTGCCAGCAGCCAAGGAGCGGAACGGGAGCTGTTTTTT. Its translation is CASSQGAERELFF.

CDR3 sequence: CASSPTQTGYMNTEAFF. CDR3 DNA: TGTGCCAGCAGCCCAACCCAGACAGGATACATGAACACTGAAGCTTTCTTT. This chain joins TRBV5-4 and TRBJ1-1, with a weak D call TRBD1 (6 bases). The ends were cut back, 4 bases at V and 0 bases at J, with 19 bases in the middle. The germline V gene encodes CDR1 SGHNT and CDR2 YYREEE (reference sequence). The CDR3 has 17 residues.

The chain links TRBV5-1 to TRBJ2-2, with D maybe TRBD2 (5 bases). The germline V gene has CDR1 SGHRS and CDR2 YFSETQ. Trimming shortened V by 2 bases and J by 3 bases, and 14 bases separated the two germline ends. This CDR3 contains 16 residues. The CDR3 DNA reads as TGCGCCAGCAGCTTCTTCCGGGGTGGGGACACCGGGGAGCTGTTTTTT. It specifies CASSFFRGGDTGELFF. Combining the CDR3 with reference TRBV5-1 and TRBJ2-2 gives the whole variable domain KAGVTQTPRYLIKTRGQQVTLSCSPISGHRSVSWYQQTPGQGLQFLFEYFSETQRNKGNFPGRFSGRQFSNSRSEMNVSTLELGDSALYLCASSFFRGGDTGELFFGEGSRLTVL.

The chain couples TRBV10-3 to TRBJ1-3, with 9 bases lining up with TRBD1. There are 16 residues in the CDR3. Unmatched junction bases numbered 1, after V lost 0 bases and J lost 1 base. CDR1 is ENHRY and CDR2 is SYGVKD in the germline V gene. In DNA, the CDR3 is TGTGCCATCAGTGAGTCAGGGACAGGGTCTGGAAACACCATATATTTT. As protein: CAISESGTGSGNTIYF.

The rearrangement links TRBV24-1 to TRBJ1-2; TRBD1 matches 7 bases. J lost 4 bases, V lost 5 bases, and 9 bases had no gene match. From germline, CDR1 is KGHDR and CDR2 SFDVKD. The CDR3 has 15 residues. CDR3: CATSGATQGSYGYTF. The CDR3 nucleotides are TGTGCCACCAGTGGCGCGACACAGGGGAGCTATGGCTACACCTTC.

This clone showed up just a few times. V is TRBV27 and J is TRBJ1-5; maybe TRBD1 (5 bases). The CDR3 loop spans 14 amino acids. In germline, CDR1 is MNHEY, CDR2 SMNVEV (reference sequence). The V and J ends lost 4 bases and 7 bases respectively, with 14 bases between them. CDR3 coding DNA: TGTGCCAGCAGTTGGCAGGGAGGCGGGCAGCCCCAGCATTTT. The encoded protein is CASSWQGGGQPQHF.

This CDR3 reads CASMEGRFLGEAFF. As DNA, the CDR3 is TGTGCCAGTATGGAGGGGCGGTTCCTCGGAGAAGCTTTCTTT. The gene calls are TRBV19 and TRBJ1-1; perhaps TRBD1 as D (5 bases). Germline V gene sequence: CDR1 LNHDA, CDR2 SQIVND (reference sequence). V shed 7 bases and J shed 8 bases, with 20 bases lying between them. This CDR3 spans 14 amino acids.

The chain employs TRBV19 and TRBJ1-5; D perhaps matches TRBD1 (5 bases). The CDR3 consists of 12 residues. Per the germline V gene, CDR1 is LNHDA and CDR2 is SQIVND (reference sequence). V dropped 7 bases and J dropped 5 bases, with 9 bases sitting between them. CDR3 DNA: TGTGCCAGTAAGCAGGGTTATCAGCCCCAGCATTTT. Translation gives CASKQGYQPQHF.